Shown below are 29 T cell receptor beta chains from a single sample sequenced in a study of identical twins. TCRdb analysed the 5' RACE reads with MiXCR anew, one entry per CDR3 protein. This sample has roughly 720,000 distinct CDR3 sequences, with 18% found just once. These data also formed part of another study, on T cells expressing NK-cell markers.

The specimen sequenced was PBMCs. These receptors were taken from a woman younger than 30 in good health.

The sample holds a few counts of this clonotype. The rearrangement uses TRBV7-9 and TRBJ2-3; 7 bases are shared with TRBD2. Germline V gives CDR1 SEHNR, CDR2 FQNEAQ (reference sequence). CDR3 length equals 15 residues. V shed 3 bases and J 1 base; nucleotides not matched to a gene: 4. CDR3 protein: CASSFRSGGTDTQYF. The CDR3 bases are TGTGCCAGCAGCTTCAGGAGCGGGGGCACAGATACGCAGTATTTT.

This sequence joins TRBV20-1 and TRBJ1-1; no clear D. CDR1 is DFQATT and CDR2 is SNEGSKA in the germline V gene (reference sequence). There are 14 residues in the CDR3. V was pared by 1 base and J by 4 bases, with 13 bases between. For the CDR3, the DNA is TGCAGTGCTAGAGGGGTCGGGTTGAGCACTGAAGCTTTCTTT. Encoded protein: CSARGVGLSTEAFF.

V usage is TRBV5-1 and J usage is TRBJ2-3; D possibly uses TRBD1 or TRBD2 (5 bases each). The germline gives CDR1 SGHRS, CDR2 YFSETQ. CDR3 length: 16 amino acids. The V and J ends lost 4 bases and 0 bases respectively, with 15 bases between them. CDR3 protein: CASSAEGRASTDTQYF. CDR3 coding DNA: TGCGCCAGCAGCGCCGAGGGGCGAGCTAGCACAGATACGCAGTATTTT.

This clonotype occurred a few times. The rearrangement links TRBV9 to TRBJ2-2; D is ambiguous. CDR3 size: 15 residues. With 0 bases removed from V and 0 bases from J, the gap between germline ends came to 6 bases. Germline CDR1 SGDLS, CDR2 YYNGEE. For the CDR3, the DNA is TGTGCCAGCAGCGTAGTAACTACGAACACCGGGGAGCTGTTTTTT. Protein product: CASSVVTTNTGELFF.

This clonotype was found a few times. The chain combines TRBV6-5 with TRBJ2-3, with TRBD2 matching over 15 bases. The CDR3 runs to 19 residues. The germline V gene has CDR1 MNHEY and CDR2 SVGAGI. V lost 2 bases to trimming and J lost 0 bases; unmatched junction nucleotides: 6. CDR3: CASSYMGLAGGGSTDTQYF. In DNA form, the CDR3 reads TGTGCCAGCAGTTACATGGGACTAGCGGGGGGCGGAAGCACAGATACGCAGTATTTT.

The J gene is TRBJ2-1, the V gene TRBV20-1; TRBD2 matches at 7 bases. Germline CDR1 DFQATT, CDR2 SNEGSKA (reference sequence). This CDR3 comprises 14 residues. With V trimmed by 6 bases and J by 9 bases, 14 bases remained unmatched. This CDR3 is CSASKSGASSEQFF. CDR3 nucleotide sequence: TGCAGTGCGAGTAAGAGCGGGGCGTCCAGTGAGCAGTTCTTC.

This clonotype has a handful of counts. The CDR3 DNA follows: TGTGCCAGCAGCCCTCAGGGGACTAGCGGGAGGTGGACAGATACGCAGTATTTT. This codes for CASSPQGTSGRWTDTQYF. The chain recombines TRBV3-1 with TRBJ2-3; 15 bases are a match to TRBD2. CDR1 and CDR2 (germline): LGHDT, YNNKEL (reference sequence). Germline trimming cut 4 bases from V and 3 bases from J; bases unmatched to any gene: 8. The CDR3 is made up of 18 amino acids.

The chain recombines TRBV6-5 with TRBJ1-1, with D possibly matching TRBD1 (6 bases). The CDR3 covers 15 residues. V was trimmed by 2 bases and J by 0 bases, leaving 10 bases between them. Germline-derived CDR1 and CDR2 are MNHEY and SVGAGI. CDR3 protein: CASSYGGRLNTEAFF. The CDR3 DNA reads as TGTGCCAGCAGTTACGGGGGCCGATTGAACACTGAAGCTTTCTTT.

This clonotype was picked up a small number of times. This chain uses TRBV7-6 with TRBJ2-7; a possible D gene is TRBD1 (6 bases). The CDR3 runs to 14 residues. Germline V gives CDR1 SGHVS, CDR2 FNYEAQ. The ends were cut back, 5 bases at V and 2 bases at J, with 13 bases in the middle. This chain's CDR3 is CASSPTDSTYEQYF. CDR3 nucleotide sequence: TGTGCCAGCAGCCCGACGGACAGCACCTACGAGCAGTACTTC.

This clonotype came up many times. This sequence joins TRBV12-3 or TRBV12-4 and TRBJ2-1; D remains unclear. The CDR3 is 10 residues long. Between the trimmed V and J ends, which lost 4 bases and 10 bases, there was a span of 5 bases. CDR3 nucleotide sequence: TGTGCCAGCAGTTCCGGGGAGCAGTTCTTC. Translation: CASSSGEQFF.

The V gene is TRBV15, the J gene TRBJ2-7; D tentatively reads TRBD1 or TRBD2 (7 bases each). CDR1 and CDR2 (germline): LNHNV, YYDKDF (reference sequence). V lost 3 bases and J lost 0, with 15 bases in between. The CDR3 contains 16 residues. CDR3 nucleotide sequence: TGTGCCACCAGCAGCCTAGACAGGGAGGGCTCCTACGAGCAGTACTTC. Translating gives CATSSLDREGSYEQYF.

J is TRBJ2-3 and V is TRBV20-1, with no clear D. The V gene's germline CDR1 is DFQATT and CDR2 SNEGSKA (reference sequence). The CDR3 spans 13 residues. Trimming pared 1 base from V and 3 bases from J, leaving 8 bases between. CDR3 DNA sequence: TGCAGTGCTAGAGGACCGGAGACAGATACGCAGTATTTT. It codes for CSARGPETDTQYF.

The table lists this clonotype with a few counts. This CDR3 is CATETGDRDEQYF. In DNA form, the CDR3 reads TGTGCCACCGAAACAGGGGACAGGGACGAGCAGTACTTC. The V gene is TRBV6-1, the J gene TRBJ2-7; 9 nucleotides align to TRBD1. V lost 10 bases, J lost 5 bases, and 9 bases stayed unmatched. Germline CDR1 MNHNS, CDR2 SASEGT. The CDR3 totals 13 residues.

The rearrangement uses TRBV7-9 and TRBJ1-4; 7 positions agree with TRBD1. This CDR3 region has 15 residues. V dropped 4 bases and J dropped 8; count of bases not matched to a gene: 10. From germline, CDR1 is SEHNR and CDR2 FQNEAQ (reference sequence). CDR3 DNA: TGTGCCAGCAGCTCAATCGAGGGGGCTGGAGAAAAACTGTTTTTT. Its protein product is CASSSIEGAGEKLFF.

The chain joins TRBV7-9 to TRBJ2-5; maybe TRBD2 (7 bases). This CDR3 is 17 amino acids long. V shed 2 bases and J shed 4 bases, with 20 bases lying between them. Germline CDR1 and CDR2: SEHNR and FQNEAQ (reference sequence). CDR3 nucleotide sequence: TGTGCCAGCAGCTTAACGCCCCGGGGGGCAAGGGGAGAGACCCAGTACTTC. It is translated as CASSLTPRGARGETQYF.

This clonotype turned up a few times. The chain has TRBV7-9 and TRBJ1-1, with no clear D. CDR1 and CDR2 (germline): SEHNR, FQNEAQ (reference sequence). The CDR3 totals 13 residues. Trimming pared 7 bases from V and 0 bases from J, leaving 9 bases between. The CDR3 loop is CASTVNMNTEAFF. Here the CDR3 DNA reads TGTGCCAGCACGGTCAACATGAACACTGAAGCTTTCTTT.

This clonotype was counted between two and nine times. The V gene is TRBV10-3, the J gene TRBJ2-1; TRBD1 matches at 7 bases. Germline V gene data show CDR1 as ENHRY and CDR2 as SYGVKD. The CDR3 contains 16 residues. J gave up 5 bases and V 0 bases, and 7 bases lay outside the gene matches. DNA for the CDR3: TGTGCCATCAGTGAGTCTCCCCGACAGGGTGACAATGAGCAGTTCTTC. Encoded protein: CAISESPRQGDNEQFF.

The rearrangement links TRBV20-1 to TRBJ2-7; D might be TRBD2 (5 bases). Germline assignment: CDR1 DFQATT and CDR2 SNEGSKA (reference sequence). The CDR3 runs 14 residues. The V end was cut by 0 bases, the J end by 5 bases, with 14 bases between. CDR3 protein: CSARESLAFNEQYF. CDR3 nucleotides: TGCAGTGCTAGAGAATCTCTAGCTTTTAACGAGCAGTACTTC.

The chain recombines TRBV29-1 with TRBJ2-1; 10 nucleotides match TRBD1. The CDR3 runs 12 residues. Losses at the gene ends were 7 bases for V and 9 bases for J; bases not matched to a gene: 6. Germline V gene sequence: CDR1 SQVTM, CDR2 ANQGSEA. CDR3 residues: CSARQGAVEQFF. The CDR3 region has the DNA TGCAGCGCGAGACAGGGGGCTGTTGAGCAGTTCTTC.

This clonotype has a count of ten or more. The chain has TRBV7-2 and TRBJ2-1, with TRBD2 identical over 9 bases. Per germline, CDR1 SGHTA and CDR2 FQGNSA. This CDR3 region has 14 residues. Trimming cost V 6 bases and J 5 bases; bases outside gene matches: 5. CDR3 nucleotides: TGTGCCAGCAGGGTAGCGGGAGTGAACAATGAGCAGTTCTTC. Residues: CASRVAGVNNEQFF.

This chain joins TRBV18 and TRBJ2-6, with a possible D match to TRBD2 (6 bases). V was trimmed by 3 bases and J by 0 bases, leaving 9 bases between them. The CDR3 extends over 16 amino acids. From germline, CDR1 is KGHSH and CDR2 LQKENI. CDR3 protein: CASSPVGGSGANVLTF. DNA for the CDR3: TGTGCCAGCTCACCCGTGGGGGGCTCTGGGGCCAACGTCCTGACTTTC.

Ten or more counts support this clonotype. The chain has TRBV7-2 and TRBJ2-7; 9 bases match TRBD2. The CDR3 is 16 residues long. After removal of 2 bases from V and 7 bases from J, the junction contained 12 bases not matched to a gene. CDR1 and CDR2 (germline): SGHTA, FQGNSA. CDR3 in DNA: TGTGCCAGCAGCTTAAGCTCGCGGGAGGGCCAAAGGGAGCAGTACTTC. This gives the protein CASSLSSREGQREQYF.

The sample holds a few counts of this clonotype. The chain recombines TRBV7-9 with TRBJ2-7; weak D call: TRBD2 (5 bases). This CDR3 comprises 14 residues. Trimming stripped 6 bases from V and 1 base from J, with 13 bases between. Germline V lookup: CDR1 SEHNR, CDR2 FQNEAQ (reference sequence). The CDR3 loop reads CASRSNRGSYEQYF. CDR3 coding DNA: TGTGCCAGCAGATCTAACCGGGGATCCTACGAGCAGTACTTC.

This clonotype was detected a few times. The chain has TRBV20-1 and TRBJ2-7, with 9 positions matching TRBD1. The CDR3 totals 15 residues. Germline lookup yields CDR1 DFQATT and CDR2 SNEGSKA (reference sequence). The V and J ends lost 3 bases and 4 bases, in that order; junction bases with no gene match: 10. Written as DNA, the CDR3 is TGCAGTGCTAGGGGTGGACAGGGGATAGGGTACGAGCAGTACTTC. This translates into CSARGGQGIGYEQYF.

This clonotype was seen a few times. This chain connects TRBV6-5 to TRBJ1-2; D may be TRBD1 (5 bases). This CDR3 is 14 amino acids long. Trimming took 0 bases from V and 4 from J, leaving 9 bases between them. CDR1 is MNHEY, CDR2 SVGAGI, per germline. The CDR3 is CASSYSSGSYGYTF. The CDR3 DNA follows: TGTGCCAGCAGTTACTCTTCAGGGAGCTATGGCTACACCTTC.

This clonotype has ten or more counts. This chain uses TRBV20-1 with TRBJ2-1; 8 nucleotides align to TRBD2. The CDR3 spans 15 residues. V dropped 3 bases and J dropped 4; count of bases not matched to a gene: 8. Germline V gene data show CDR1 as DFQATT and CDR2 as SNEGSKA (reference sequence). DNA of the CDR3: TGCAGTGCTAGTGAGGTTGAGCGGGGGTACAATGAGCAGTTCTTC. This gives the protein CSASEVERGYNEQFF.

To note about this clonotype: A much larger clone differs from this one at a single base, so this may be a read error. The rearrangement joins TRBV5-1 to TRBJ2-1; 11 nucleotides line up with TRBD2. This CDR3 contains 17 residues. CDR1 and CDR2 from the germline V gene are SGHRS and YFSETQ. This CDR3 reads CTSSLILSGRAWNEQFF. The CDR3 DNA is TGCACCAGCAGCCTCATCCTTAGCGGGAGGGCATGGAATGAGCAGTTCTTC.

This clonotype turned up a few times. The chain employs TRBV9 and TRBJ2-3; D possibly corresponds to TRBD2 (7 bases). This CDR3 contains 15 residues. Trimming stripped 4 bases from V and 4 bases from J, with 16 bases between. Germline V gene sequence: CDR1 SGDLS, CDR2 YYNGEE. The DNA of the CDR3 is TGTGCCAGCAGCCCCCGGGGAGGGGGGGCAGATACGCAGTATTTT. It translates to CASSPRGGGADTQYF.

This clonotype was observed many times. CDR3 sequence reads: CASSLKAGGGNEQFF. In nucleotides, the CDR3 is TGTGCCAGCAGCTTAAAGGCGGGAGGAGGCAATGAGCAGTTCTTC. This chain links TRBV7-2 with TRBJ2-1; 8 nucleotides match TRBD2. The V segment lost 2 bases and the J segment 6 bases; nucleotides outside the gene matches: 6. Germline CDR1 and CDR2: SGHTA and FQGNSA. This CDR3 has 15 amino acids.